The 27 T cell receptor beta chains given below trace back to one sample, sequenced in a study of PD-1 blockade in classical Hodgkin lymphoma. The method was immunoSEQ multiplex PCR; TCRdb's version includes in-frame clones alone and lacks a portion of them. The sample includes about 100,000 clones, 85% to 90% of them seen just once. Following autologous stem cell transplantation, relapse occurred in every patient, and exposure to brentuximab vedotin varied. Sequenced material: peripheral blood mononuclear cells (PBMCs), taken before the second cycle of nivolumab. These receptor sequences come from a human donor with classical Hodgkin lymphoma.

The chain has TRBV9 and TRBJ1-2, with D tentatively TRBD1 (5 bases). Per the germline V gene, CDR1 is SGDLS and CDR2 is YYNGEE. The V gene lost 1 base and the J gene lost 8 bases, with 18 bases spanning the gap. CDR3 length: 15 residues. The CDR3 DNA follows: TGTGCCAGCAGCGTAACCACAATTAGGGGCGTAGGCTACACCTTC. It yields the protein CASSVTTIRGVGYTF.

The chain uses TRBV14 and TRBJ2-1; 7 nucleotides agree with TRBD1. Per the germline V gene, CDR1 is SGHDN and CDR2 is FVKESK. J lost 10 bases, V lost 2 bases, and 17 bases had no gene match. CDR3 length: 17 amino acids. The CDR3 region has the DNA TGTGCCAGCAGCCAACCTGCGTTCCGGACAGGCCATTACGAGCAGTTCTTC. It specifies CASSQPAFRTGHYEQFF.

The rearrangement joins TRBV18 to TRBJ2-3; TRBD2 agrees at 9 bases. The junction had 6 bases not matched to a gene; V was cut back by 5 bases and J by 6 bases. CDR1 is KGHSH, CDR2 LQKENI, per germline. The CDR3 runs 14 residues. In DNA, the CDR3 is TGTGCCAGCTCATCAGGGACTAGCATTGATACGCAGTATTTT. This codes for CASSSGTSIDTQYF.

The CDR3 sequence is CATSRGNNYGYTF. The DNA for the CDR3 is TGTGCCACCAGCAGGGGGAATAACTATGGCTACACCTTC. V gene TRBV15 combines with J gene TRBJ1-2; no reliable D call. Between the trimmed V and J ends, which lost 3 bases and 1 base, there was a span of 6 bases. The CDR3 runs 13 residues. Germline V lookup: CDR1 LNHNV, CDR2 YYDKDF (reference sequence).

In this sample, this clone turned up once. CDR3 nucleotides: TGCAGCGCTGGCCTAGCGGGGGGGAAGTACACCGGGGAGCTGTTTTTT. Translating it yields CSAGLAGGKYTGELFF. The chain joins TRBV29-1 to TRBJ2-2, with TRBD2 matching over 12 bases. Per germline, CDR1 SQVTM and CDR2 ANQGSEA. The CDR3 contains 16 residues. V was pared by 7 bases and J by 3 bases, with 9 bases of the junction left unmatched.

The chain employs TRBV4-3 and TRBJ2-1, with TRBD1 as a possible D gene (6 bases). Per the germline V gene, CDR1 is LGHNA and CDR2 is YSLEER. The CDR3 is 16 amino acids. Trimming pared 0 bases from V and 2 bases from J, leaving 11 bases between. CDR3 DNA sequence: TGCGCCAGCAGCCAAGATGCAGGGGCACCCTACAATGAGCAGTTCTTC. Its protein product is CASSQDAGAPYNEQFF.

The count of this clone is one. V is TRBV7-9 and J is TRBJ2-1; D may be TRBD1 or TRBD2 (6 bases each). CDR3 length: 16 amino acids. Germline CDR1 and CDR2: SEHNR and FQNEAQ (reference sequence). Deletions cut 1 base from V and 0 bases from J, with 10 bases between. The CDR3 bases are TGTGCCAGCAGCTTAGTCGAGGGGGGCTCCTACAATGAGCAGTTCTTC. It codes for CASSLVEGGSYNEQFF.

The chain recombines TRBV7-9 with TRBJ2-1; 8 bases are shared with TRBD2. With 5 bases clipped from V and 10 bases from J, the junction kept 13 bases outside the gene matches. The CDR3 has 15 residues. Germline values: CDR1 SEHNR, CDR2 FQNEAQ (reference sequence). The CDR3 DNA sequence: TGTGCCAGCAGCCCCTCCCCGACTCGCGGGGGGGAGCAGTTCTTC. Protein sequence: CASSPSPTRGGEQFF.

The V and J genes are TRBV10-1 and TRBJ2-6; TRBD1 agrees at 7 bases. The germline V gene has CDR1 WNHNN and CDR2 SYGVQD (reference sequence). The junction had 0 bases not matched to a gene; V was cut back by 4 bases and J by 0 bases. CDR3 size: 15 residues. The DNA for the CDR3 is TGCGCCAGCAGTGCAGGGGGCTCTGGGGCCAACGTCCTGACTTTC. It translates to CASSAGGSGANVLTF.

V is TRBV7-3 and J is TRBJ2-1; tentatively, D is TRBD1 or TRBD2 (5 bases each). Germline-derived CDR1 and CDR2 are SGHTA and FQGTGA. Deletions cut 7 bases from V and 4 bases from J, with 14 bases between. The CDR3 consists of 14 residues. The CDR3 is CASKPGTAYNEQFF. CDR3 nucleotide sequence: TGTGCCAGCAAACCCGGGACGGCTTACAATGAGCAGTTCTTC.

CDR3 nucleotides: TGTGCCAGTAGTATAGTTTTTGGGTTGAATGAGCAGTTCTTC. Protein product: CASSIVFGLNEQFF. The chain has TRBV19 and TRBJ2-1, with D uncertain. V was pared by 1 base and J by 7 bases, with 11 bases between. Germline values: CDR1 LNHDA, CDR2 SQIVND (reference sequence). The CDR3 is 14 residues long. The full variable domain, with the rest looked up from reference TRBV19 and TRBJ2-1, is DGGITQSPKYLFRKEGQNVTLSCEQNLNHDAMYWYRQDPGQGLRLIYYSQIVNDFQKGDIAEGYSVSREKKESFPLTVTSAQKNPTAFYLCASSIVFGLNEQFFGPGTRLTVL.

The rearrangement links TRBV30 to TRBJ1-3; TRBD1 aligns across 9 bases. This CDR3 region has 18 residues. V shed 4 bases and J 0 bases; nucleotides not matched to a gene: 13. CDR1 GTSNPN and CDR2 SVGIG come from the germline V gene (reference sequence). This chain's CDR3 is CAWTLRGTGLLSGNTIYF. The CDR3 nucleotides are TGTGCCTGGACCCTAAGGGGGACAGGGCTCCTCTCTGGAAACACCATATATTTT.

The sample holds a few counts of this clone. This chain joins TRBV7-3 and TRBJ2-2, with a tentative D call TRBD1 (6 bases). Trimming removed 5 bases at V and 7 bases at J, with 14 bases between. In germline, CDR1 is SGHTA, CDR2 FQGTGA. The CDR3 totals 14 residues. CDR3 region: CASSQQGNGGELFF. The DNA of the CDR3 is TGTGCCAGCAGCCAACAGGGTAATGGCGGGGAGCTGTTTTTT.

This chain connects TRBV2 to TRBJ2-5, with unresolved D. This CDR3 spans 16 amino acids. Per germline, CDR1 SNHLY and CDR2 FYNNEI. Trimming removed 2 bases at V and 2 bases at J, with 15 bases between. CDR3 bases: TGTGCCAGCAGTGAAAGTAGAGCGTACCCTCAAGAGACCCAGTACTTC. It specifies CASSESRAYPQETQYF.

The rearrangement links TRBV12-2 to TRBJ2-7; no DNA check was done on the table's D call, TRBD1. TRBV12-2 is flagged as a pseudogene. The CDR3 spans 15 residues. As DNA, the CDR3 is TGTGCAAGTCGCTACTCCGCCGGGACAGACTACGAGCAGTACTTC. It is translated as CASRYSAGTDYEQYF.

This chain uses TRBV5-8 with TRBJ2-1; the D is unclear. In germline, CDR1 is SGHTS, CDR2 YDEGEE. V was cut by 5 bases and J by 5 bases, with 8 bases left in between. This CDR3 contains 12 residues. CDR3 sequence reads: CASSPRDNEQFF. The CDR3 DNA is TGTGCCAGCAGTCCTAGAGACAATGAGCAGTTCTTC.

This chain connects TRBV6-1 to TRBJ1-2, with no clear D. With 3 bases removed from V and 0 bases from J, the gap between germline ends came to 14 bases. The V gene's germline CDR1 is MNHNS and CDR2 SASEGT. The CDR3 runs to 16 residues. CDR3 in DNA: TGTGCCAGCAGTGAGCACAGAAGGCGGGCTAACTATGGCTACACCTTC. Its protein product is CASSEHRRRANYGYTF.

V gene TRBV7-2 combines with J gene TRBJ2-3; D not resolved. CDR1 is SGHTA, CDR2 FQGNSA, per germline. The CDR3 runs to 17 residues. The ends were cut back, 4 bases at V and 4 bases at J, with 21 bases in the middle. As DNA, the CDR3 is TGTGCCAGCAGCTCCCGTGTGGGGATACGCCCCGCAGATACGCAGTATTTT. Translating it yields CASSSRVGIRPADTQYF.

This sequence joins TRBV27 and TRBJ1-2, with D uncertain. Germline CDR1 reads MNHEY; CDR2 reads SMNVEV (reference sequence). V was trimmed by 5 bases and J by 1 base, leaving 11 bases between them. There are 14 residues in the CDR3. The CDR3: CASSPREVNYGYTF. The CDR3 DNA sequence: TGTGCCAGCAGTCCCCGAGAGGTTAACTATGGCTACACCTTC.

This chain uses TRBV5-8 with TRBJ1-2; D is ambiguous. The CDR3 runs 13 residues. Germline CDR1 is SGHTS and CDR2 is YDEGEE. The ends were cut back, 1 base at V and 0 bases at J, with 4 bases in the middle. The CDR3 sequence is CASSLLSNYGYTF. As DNA, the CDR3 is TGTGCCAGCAGCTTGTTGTCTAACTATGGCTACACCTTC.

The gene calls are TRBV15 and TRBJ1-1; unclear D gene. V was shortened by 0 bases and J by 6 bases, with 11 bases between the two germline ends. CDR1 and CDR2 from the germline V gene are LNHNV and YYDKDF (reference sequence). This CDR3 is built from 14 residues. Here the CDR3 DNA reads TGTGCCACCAGCAGAGATAAGGGTATCGCTGAAGCTTTCTTT. Protein: CATSRDKGIAEAFF. Full variable domain (rest looked up from reference TRBV15 and TRBJ1-1): DAMVIQNPRYQVTQFGKPVTLSCSQTLNHNVMYWYQQKSSQAPKLLFHYYDKDFNNEADTPDNFQSRRPNTSFCFLDIRSPGLGDTAMYLCATSRDKGIAEAFFGQGTRLTVV.

The chain employs TRBV29-1 and TRBJ1-1; 7 positions match TRBD1. This CDR3 comprises 13 residues. Germline-derived CDR1 and CDR2 are SQVTM and ANQGSEA. V was clipped by 4 bases and J by 2 bases; unmatched bases: 4. The CDR3 nucleotides read TGCAGCGTTGCCGGGACAGACAACACTGAAGCTTTCTTT. The encoded protein is CSVAGTDNTEAFF.

This chain uses TRBV6-6 with TRBJ2-5; 13 bases line up with TRBD2. The V gene end was trimmed by 6 bases and the J gene end by 3 bases; junction bases not matched to a gene: 4. Looked up from germline, CDR1 is MNHNY and CDR2 is SVGAGI (reference sequence). The CDR3 loop spans 15 amino acids. The CDR3 sequence: CASSSLAGGKETQYF. Here the CDR3 DNA reads TGTGCCAGCAGCTCACTAGCGGGGGGGAAAGAGACCCAGTACTTC.

The chain carries TRBV10-3 and TRBJ2-7; the match to TRBD2 covers 10 bases. The CDR3 loop spans 15 amino acids. From germline, CDR1 is ENHRY and CDR2 SYGVKD. Trimming removed 8 bases from V and 0 bases from J; junction bases left unmatched: 7. The CDR3 sequence: CAIYPLAGDSYEQYF. Written as DNA, the CDR3 is TGTGCCATCTATCCCCTAGCGGGGGACTCCTACGAGCAGTACTTC.

The V gene is TRBV7-2, the J gene TRBJ1-2, with D possibly matching TRBD1 (6 bases). Germline-derived CDR1 and CDR2 are SGHTA and FQGNSA. V lost 4 bases and J 8 bases, leaving 20 bases between the germline ends. The CDR3 has 15 amino acids. This chain's CDR3 is CASSSRRNDRRGYTF. In nucleotides, the CDR3 is TGTGCCAGCAGCTCACGGCGGAACGACAGGCGAGGCTACACCTTC.

The chain employs TRBV10-3 and TRBJ1-1, with 8 bases identical to TRBD1. The CDR3 length is 14 residues. Unmatched junction bases numbered 11, after V lost 6 bases and J lost 8 bases. Germline CDR1 ENHRY, CDR2 SYGVKD. The CDR3 protein is CAISMTGEGVEAFF. The CDR3 DNA is TGTGCCATCAGCATGACAGGGGAGGGGGTAGAAGCTTTCTTT.

CDR3 nucleotides: TGCGCCAGCAGCTTTAGCGGGGGGGCCTACAATGAGCAGTTCTTC. As protein: CASSFSGGAYNEQFF. This sequence joins TRBV5-1 and TRBJ2-1; 11 nucleotides align to TRBD2. The junction had 0 bases not matched to a gene; V was cut back by 2 bases and J by 2 bases. The germline V gene encodes CDR1 SGHRS and CDR2 YFSETQ. The CDR3 spans 15 residues.